The 22 T cell receptor beta chains presented below share a single source sample, sequenced in a study of T cell clonality in common variable immunodeficiency (dated by TCRdb to the mid-2010s). No antigens are known for them. Preparation of the library involved the immunoSEQ multiplex PCR assay. Sourced from immuneACCESS, this table was stored by TCRdb with only in-frame sequences that have V and J called. A share of the clones is absent; for the studies checked, an unresolved V gene accounts for under half, and the remainder has no known explanation. With some 25,000 clones recorded, this sample contains no clone counted only once. The ten most abundant clones make up 3.5% to 4.5% of the sample. Broader findings and caveats from the paper: Reportedly, TCRbeta sequences from CVID had fewer deletions and N-nucleotide insertions, and highly modified clones with 13 or more V deletions were absent from CVID.

Sequenced input: peripheral blood mononuclear cells. The source of these receptors is a human donor with common variable immunodeficiency.

This clone was observed a handful of times. The sequenced fragment ends 3 residues before the CDR3 boundary, so the rest is inferred from the germline J gene. The chain links TRBV5-1 to TRBJ2-1; D perhaps matches TRBD1 (6 bases). Germline V gives CDR1 SGHRS, CDR2 YFSETQ. V lost 0 bases to trimming and J lost 4 bases, with 11 bases between them. The CDR3 loop spans 15 amino acids. CDR3 bases read: TGCGCCAGCAGCTTGGCCCCGGGGACATACAATGAG. Amino acids: CASSLAPGTYNE. The whole CDR3 sequence reads CASSLAPGTYNEQFF.

In its sample, this clone was seen a few times. The read ends 3 residues shy of where the CDR3 ends; the end is completed using the germline J gene. The rearrangement joins TRBV7-6 to TRBJ2-3, with D perhaps matching TRBD2 (5 bases). CDR1 and CDR2 from the germline V gene are SGHVS and FNYEAQ. The V end lost 5 bases, the J end lost 3 bases, and 18 bases lay between the germline ends. The CDR3 is 16 amino acids. CDR3 sequence: CASSPSGPRGTDTQYF. The CDR3 bases that were read are TGTGCCAGCAGCCCATCGGGCCCTCGGGGTACAGATACG.

In regard to this clone: The sequenced fragment ends 3 residues before the CDR3 boundary, so the rest is inferred from the germline J gene. This rearrangement joins TRBV2 to TRBJ1-2; no firm D call. The CDR3 contains 13 residues. Germline V gene lookup returns CDR1 SNHLY and CDR2 FYNNEI. CDR3 amino acids: CASSEAGSWGYTF. The covered CDR3 bases are TGTGCCAGCAGTGAAGCAGGCAGTTGGGGC.

CDR3 DNA (partial): TGTGCCTGGAGCAGCGGAAAGGCAGATACG. Translation gives CAWSSGKADT. The full CDR3 reads CAWSSGKADTQYF. This sequence joins TRBV30 and TRBJ2-3; tentatively, D is TRBD2 (5 bases). The CDR3 end is not reached by the read, which stops 3 residues before it; the germline J gene fills it in. CDR1 is GTSNPN and CDR2 is SVGIG in the germline V gene (reference sequence). Between the trimmed V and J ends, which lost 3 bases and 4 bases, there was a span of 11 bases. The CDR3 covers 13 residues.

Concerning this clone: The read gets to within 3 residues of the CDR3 end, and the germline J gene fills in the rest. The chain links TRBV19 to TRBJ2-6, with D possibly TRBD2 on 7 matching bases. The V and J ends lost 5 bases and 0 bases respectively, with 17 bases between them. Per the germline V gene, CDR1 is LNHDA and CDR2 is SQIVND (reference sequence). There are 18 residues in the CDR3. CDR3 DNA (partial): TGTGCCAGTAGTGGATATTGGGGGGGGCACTCTGGGGCCAACGTC. Amino acid sequence: CASSGYWGGHSGANV. The whole CDR3 sequence reads CASSGYWGGHSGANVLTF.

On this clone: The read ends 3 residues before the CDR3 terminus; that terminus is restored from the germline J gene. V is TRBV7-9 and J is TRBJ2-7; TRBD1 matches 7 bases. This CDR3 comprises 12 residues. The V segment lost 5 bases and the J segment 4 bases; nucleotides outside the gene matches: 2. Looked up from germline, CDR1 is SEHNR and CDR2 is FQNEAQ (reference sequence). The CDR3 bases that were read are TGTGCCAGCAGCCGACAGGGTTACGAG. Protein product: CASSRQGYE. The CDR3 as a whole reads CASSRQGYEQYF.

Worth noting for this clone: The read finishes 3 residues shy of the CDR3 end, and the germline J gene is used to complete it. V gene TRBV7-9 combines with J gene TRBJ1-5, with D maybe TRBD1 (6 bases). CDR1 and CDR2 from the germline V gene are SEHNR and FQNEAQ (reference sequence). The CDR3 has 15 residues. The ends were cut back, 2 bases at V and 5 bases at J, with 13 bases in the middle. The covered CDR3 bases are TGTGCCAGCAGCTTATCGGGGGGCGCGGATCAGCCC. This translates into CASSLSGGADQP. From start to end, the CDR3 is CASSLSGGADQPQHF.

This clone came up many times. CDR3 bases read: TGTGCCTGGAGTTTGCAAGAGGGAGAGACC. Amino acids: CAWSLQEGET. The entire CDR3 protein is CAWSLQEGETQYF. The rearrangement joins TRBV30 to TRBJ2-5, with D possibly TRBD2 on 5 matching bases. The DNA ends 3 residues before the CDR3 does, and the rest of the CDR3 is filled in from the germline J gene. The CDR3 has 13 residues. The V and J ends lost 2 bases and 4 bases respectively, with 11 bases between them. From germline, CDR1 is GTSNPN and CDR2 SVGIG (reference sequence).

This clone was counted between two and nine times. The read ends 3 residues early relative to the CDR3; the germline J gene fills the gap. The V call is TRBV5-1, the J call TRBJ2-6, with 7 bases that match TRBD2. From germline, CDR1 is SGHRS and CDR2 YFSETQ. Losses at the gene ends were 3 bases for V and 1 base for J; bases not matched to a gene: 1. This CDR3 contains 15 residues. CDR3 residues: CASSWGGSGANVLTF. The sequenced CDR3 bases are TGCGCCAGCAGCTGGGGGGGGTCTGGGGCCAACGTC.

This clone was seen a handful of times. The CDR3 is cut off 3 residues early in the read; its end comes from the germline J gene. This chain uses TRBV7-9 with TRBJ2-7; no reliable D call. V lost 5 bases and J 3 bases, leaving 17 bases between the germline ends. The CDR3 totals 15 residues. CDR1 is SEHNR, CDR2 FQNEAQ, per germline (reference sequence). The CDR3 here is CASSPDLVFRYEQYF. Incomplete CDR3 DNA: TGTGCCAGCAGCCCCGATCTAGTTTTTCGCTACGAG.

This clone was seen many times. The sequenced fragment ends 3 residues before the CDR3 boundary, so the rest is inferred from the germline J gene. The chain uses TRBV20-1 and TRBJ2-7, with 7 bases identical to TRBD2. Germline loops: CDR1 DFQATT, CDR2 SNEGSKA (reference sequence). Unmatched junction bases numbered 10, after V lost 0 bases and J lost 5 bases. The CDR3 loop spans 15 amino acids. Incomplete CDR3 DNA: TGCAGTGCTAGAGATTTCGCGGGAGTCAAGAACGAG. Its translation is CSARDFAGVKNE. The whole CDR3 sequence reads CSARDFAGVKNEQYF.

On this clone itself: The CDR3 end lies 3 residues beyond the end of the read and is filled in from the germline J gene. The chain recombines TRBV6-1 with TRBJ2-1; 7 positions match TRBD1. Germline assignment: CDR1 MNHNS and CDR2 SASEGT. This CDR3 has 15 residues. The ends lost 4 bases at V and 4 bases at J; junction bases unmatched: 7. CDR3 region: CASSVEGASYNEQFF. The sequenced part of the CDR3 DNA is TGTGCCAGCAGTGTTGAGGGGGCGTCATACAATGAG.

This clone was seen ten or more times. Read sequence stops 3 residues before the CDR3 end, and the germline J gene provides the missing end. The gene calls are TRBV20-1 and TRBJ2-5; TRBD2 matches 14 bases. J lost 2 bases, V lost 3 bases, and 8 bases had no gene match. CDR1 is DFQATT, CDR2 SNEGSKA, per germline (reference sequence). This CDR3 has 17 amino acids. The sequenced CDR3 bases are TGCAGTGCTAGCCCCGGGACTAGCGGGAGCTCTCAAGAGACC. It yields the protein CSASPGTSGSSQET. The entire CDR3 protein reads CSASPGTSGSSQETQYF.

This clone has at least ten counts. The CDR3 end lies 3 residues beyond the end of the read and is filled in from the germline J gene. The gene calls are TRBV3-1 (or the pseudogene TRBV3-2) and TRBJ2-3; 9 bases align to TRBD1. Germline-derived CDR1 and CDR2 are LGHDT and YNNKEL (reference sequence). V shed 4 bases and J 6 bases; nucleotides not matched to a gene: 5. The CDR3 runs to 14 residues. CDR3 in amino acids: CASSRTGVSDTQYF. The sequenced CDR3 bases are TGTGCCAGCAGCCGGACAGGGGTTTCGGATACG.

This clone was counted at least ten times. The read comes to an end 3 residues before the CDR3 does, leaving the germline J gene to fill in the end. The chain carries TRBV19 and TRBJ2-3, with 7 bases aligning to TRBD1. The CDR3 is 14 amino acids. CDR1 and CDR2 from the germline V gene are LNHDA and SQIVND (reference sequence). J was trimmed by 2 bases and V by 5 bases; bases with no gene match: 4. Here the CDR3 reads CASSLGQATDTQYF. CDR3 DNA, as far as it was read: TGTGCCAGTAGTCTTGGACAGGCCACAGATACG.

Regarding this clone: Read sequence stops 3 residues before the CDR3 end, and the germline J gene provides the missing end. The chain joins TRBV6-1 to TRBJ2-7; TRBD2 matches 10 bases. The CDR3 runs 14 residues. Trimming removed 3 bases from V and 5 bases from J; junction bases left unmatched: 4. Germline CDR1 MNHNS, CDR2 SASEGT. The part of the CDR3 DNA that was read is TGTGCCAGCAGTGAGCTAGCGGGAGTGAACGAG. Residues: CASSELAGVNE. The whole CDR3 region reads CASSELAGVNEQYF.

This clone occurred a few times. The read halts 3 residues ahead of the CDR3 end, with the missing end drawn from the germline J gene. This chain links TRBV18 with TRBJ2-1; D gene unclear. V lost 3 bases to trimming and J lost 8 bases, with 5 bases between them. The CDR3 is 11 residues long. Germline V gene data show CDR1 as KGHSH and CDR2 as LQKENI. The sequenced part of the CDR3 DNA is TGTGCCAGCTCACCGAGCGATGAG. This encodes CASSPSDE. The CDR3 reads in full as CASSPSDEQFF.

The table lists this clone with a few counts. Coverage ceases 3 residues before the CDR3 finishes, and the germline J gene fills in the end. This chain joins TRBV7-9 and TRBJ2-7; no clear D. This CDR3 is built from 12 residues. V was cut by 5 bases and J by 6 bases, with 11 bases left in between. CDR1 is SEHNR and CDR2 is FQNEAQ in the germline V gene (reference sequence). The CDR3 region is CASSLTRSEQYF. Partial CDR3 DNA: TGTGCCAGCAGCCTTACGCGGTCCGAG.

This clone was observed a few times. The CDR3 goes on 3 residues after the read ends, and that part is filled in from the germline J gene. V is TRBV6-2 or TRBV6-3 and J is TRBJ1-4, with D perhaps matching TRBD1 (5 bases). The CDR3 has 15 amino acids. V lost 5 bases and J lost 5, with 15 bases in between. Germline V gives CDR1 MNHEY, CDR2 SVGEGT. The CDR3 is CASSRSGTPNEKLFF. The part of the CDR3 DNA that was read is TGTGCCAGCAGTCGTTCCGGGACTCCAAATGAAAAA.

There are many counts of this clone. Sequencing ends 3 residues short of the CDR3 end; the germline J gene provides the rest. V is TRBV15 and J is TRBJ2-1; possible D gene TRBD2, 6 bases. The CDR3 runs to 18 residues. With 5 bases removed from V and 1 base from J, the gap between germline ends came to 21 bases. The germline CDR1 and CDR2 sequences are LNHNV and YYDKDF (reference sequence). The covered CDR3 bases are TGTGCCACCAGCCGGGGGAATAGCAGATACAGATCCTACAATGAG. It yields the protein CATSRGNSRYRSYNE. The whole CDR3 region reads CATSRGNSRYRSYNEQFF.

There are many counts of this clone. Read data end 3 residues before the CDR3 end; the end is taken from the germline J gene. This rearrangement joins TRBV2 to TRBJ1-5; D gene unclear. The CDR3 runs to 14 residues. Germline loops: CDR1 SNHLY, CDR2 FYNNEI. Trimming took off 1 base at V and 1 base at J, with 5 bases between the two ends. Incomplete CDR3 DNA: TGTGCCAGCAGTGAAGGGCGGAGCAATCAGCCC. The encoded protein is CASSEGRSNQP. The whole CDR3 is CASSEGRSNQPQHF.

With respect to this clone: The observed sequence ends 3 residues before the CDR3 terminus, with the missing tail filled in from the germline J gene. The V call is TRBV11-3, the J call TRBJ2-7; D not certain. V shed 3 bases and J shed 6 bases, with 9 bases lying between them. The CDR3 has 12 amino acids. Germline CDR1 and CDR2: SGHNT and YENEEA. The CDR3 sequence is CASSFSFSEQYF. Incomplete CDR3 DNA: TGTGCCAGCAGCTTCTCTTTTTCCGAG.